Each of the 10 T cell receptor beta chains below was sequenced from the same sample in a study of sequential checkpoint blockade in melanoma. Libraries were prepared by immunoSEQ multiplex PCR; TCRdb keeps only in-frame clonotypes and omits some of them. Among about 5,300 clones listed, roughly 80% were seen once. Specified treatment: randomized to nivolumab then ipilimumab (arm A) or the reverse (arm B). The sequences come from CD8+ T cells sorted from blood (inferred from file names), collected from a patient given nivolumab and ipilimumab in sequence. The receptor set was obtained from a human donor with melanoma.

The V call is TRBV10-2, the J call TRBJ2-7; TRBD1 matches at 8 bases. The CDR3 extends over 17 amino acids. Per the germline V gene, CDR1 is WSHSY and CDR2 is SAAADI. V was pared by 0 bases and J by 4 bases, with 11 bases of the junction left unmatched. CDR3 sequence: CASSESAIGQGEYEQYF. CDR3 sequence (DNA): TGCGCCAGCAGTGAGTCCGCAATTGGACAGGGAGAGTACGAGCAGTACTTC.

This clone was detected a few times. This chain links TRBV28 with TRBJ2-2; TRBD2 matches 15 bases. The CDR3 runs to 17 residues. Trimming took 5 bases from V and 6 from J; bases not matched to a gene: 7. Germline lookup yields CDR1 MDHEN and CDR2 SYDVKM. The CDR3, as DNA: TGTGCCAGCAGTCCGTGGACTAGCGGGGGGGCGTCCGGGGAGCTGTTTTTT. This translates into CASSPWTSGGASGELFF.

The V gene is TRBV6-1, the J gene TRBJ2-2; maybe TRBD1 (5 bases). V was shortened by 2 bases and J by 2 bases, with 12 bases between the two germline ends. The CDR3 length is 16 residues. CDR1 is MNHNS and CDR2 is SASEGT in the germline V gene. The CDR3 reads CASSEMTDSNTGELFF. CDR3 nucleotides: TGTGCCAGCAGTGAAATGACAGACTCTAACACCGGGGAGCTGTTTTTT.

CDR3 nucleotide sequence: TGTGCCAGCAGCCAGTCACAGGGGGCCCTCTCCTACGAGCAGTACTTC. Translated: CASSQSQGALSYEQYF. This rearrangement joins TRBV4-2 to TRBJ2-7; 9 nucleotides line up with TRBD1. J gave up 0 bases and V 3 bases, and 6 bases lay outside the gene matches. Germline CDR1 and CDR2: LGHNA and YNFKEQ. CDR3 size: 16 residues.

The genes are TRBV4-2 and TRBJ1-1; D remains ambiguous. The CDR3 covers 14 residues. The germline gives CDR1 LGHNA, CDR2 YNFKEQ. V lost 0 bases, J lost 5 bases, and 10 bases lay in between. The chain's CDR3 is CASSQEARETEAFF. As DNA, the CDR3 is TGTGCCAGCAGCCAAGAAGCAAGAGAAACTGAAGCTTTCTTT.

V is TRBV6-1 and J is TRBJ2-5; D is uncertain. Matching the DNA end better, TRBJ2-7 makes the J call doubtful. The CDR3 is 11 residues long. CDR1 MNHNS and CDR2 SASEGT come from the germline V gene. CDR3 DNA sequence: TGTGCCAGCAGTGAATTCTCCGAGCAGTACTTC. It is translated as CASSEFSEQYF.

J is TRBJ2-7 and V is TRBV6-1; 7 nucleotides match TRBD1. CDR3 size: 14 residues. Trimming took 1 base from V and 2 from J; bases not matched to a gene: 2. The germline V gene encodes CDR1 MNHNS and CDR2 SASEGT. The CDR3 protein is CASSEGQGTYEQYF. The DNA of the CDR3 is TGTGCCAGCAGTGAAGGACAGGGAACCTACGAGCAGTACTTC.

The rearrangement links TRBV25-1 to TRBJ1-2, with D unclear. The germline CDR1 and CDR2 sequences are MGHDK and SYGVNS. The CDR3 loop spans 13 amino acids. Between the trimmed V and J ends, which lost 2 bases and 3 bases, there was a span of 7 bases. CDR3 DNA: TGTGCCAGCAGTGAAGGAGTCTACTATGGCTACACCTTC. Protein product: CASSEGVYYGYTF.

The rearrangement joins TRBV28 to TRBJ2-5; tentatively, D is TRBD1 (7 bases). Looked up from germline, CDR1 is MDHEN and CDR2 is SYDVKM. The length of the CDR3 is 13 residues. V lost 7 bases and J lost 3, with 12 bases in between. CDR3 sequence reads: CASTRGTEETQYF. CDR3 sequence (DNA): TGTGCCAGCACCCGGGGGACAGAAGAGACCCAGTACTTC.

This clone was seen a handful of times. DNA of the CDR3: TGTGCCAGCAGCCTCGGGACATCGACGTATCTAGATACGCAGTATTTT. It codes for CASSLGTSTYLDTQYF. The chain uses TRBV7-9 and TRBJ2-3, with D possibly being TRBD1 (6 bases). This CDR3 is 16 amino acids long. CDR1 SEHNR and CDR2 FQNEAQ come from the germline V gene (reference sequence). Trimming took off 5 bases at V and 5 bases at J, with 20 bases between the two ends.